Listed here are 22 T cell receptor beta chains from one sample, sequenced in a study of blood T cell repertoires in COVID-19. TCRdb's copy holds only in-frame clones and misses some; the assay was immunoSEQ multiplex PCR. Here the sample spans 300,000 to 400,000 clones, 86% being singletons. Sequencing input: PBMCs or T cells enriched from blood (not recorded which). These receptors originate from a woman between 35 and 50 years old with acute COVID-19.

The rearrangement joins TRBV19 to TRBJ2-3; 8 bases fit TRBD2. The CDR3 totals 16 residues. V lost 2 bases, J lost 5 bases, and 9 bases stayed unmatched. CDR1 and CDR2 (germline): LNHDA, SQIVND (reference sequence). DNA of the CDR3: TGTGCCAGTAGTATACCCCCCAGCGGGAGTATAGATACGCAGTATTTT. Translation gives CASSIPPSGSIDTQYF.

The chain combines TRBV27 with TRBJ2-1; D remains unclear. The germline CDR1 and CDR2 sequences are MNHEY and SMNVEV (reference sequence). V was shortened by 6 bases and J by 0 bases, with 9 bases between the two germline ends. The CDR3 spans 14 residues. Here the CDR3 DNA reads TGTGCCAGCAGCCTCCTGAGCTCCTACAATGAGCAGTTCTTC. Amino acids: CASSLLSSYNEQFF.

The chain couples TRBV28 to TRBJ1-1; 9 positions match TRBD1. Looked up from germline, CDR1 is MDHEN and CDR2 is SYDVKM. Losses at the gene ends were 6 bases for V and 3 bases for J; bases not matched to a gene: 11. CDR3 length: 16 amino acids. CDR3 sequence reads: CASSYHLRDRDTEAFF. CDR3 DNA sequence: TGTGCCAGCAGCTATCACCTCCGGGACAGGGACACTGAAGCTTTCTTT.

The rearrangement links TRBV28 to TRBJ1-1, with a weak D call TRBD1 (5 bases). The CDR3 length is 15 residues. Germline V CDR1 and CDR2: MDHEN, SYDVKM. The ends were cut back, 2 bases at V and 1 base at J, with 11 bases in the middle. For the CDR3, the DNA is TGTGCCAGCAGTTTACACAGGTTTGGGAACACTGAAGCTTTCTTT. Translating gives CASSLHRFGNTEAFF.

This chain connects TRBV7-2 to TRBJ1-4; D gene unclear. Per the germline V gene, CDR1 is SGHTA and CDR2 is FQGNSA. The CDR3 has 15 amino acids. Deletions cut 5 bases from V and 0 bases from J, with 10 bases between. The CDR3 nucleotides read TGTGCCAGCAGCCCATGGAGGGCAACTAATGAAAAACTGTTTTTT. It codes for CASSPWRATNEKLFF.

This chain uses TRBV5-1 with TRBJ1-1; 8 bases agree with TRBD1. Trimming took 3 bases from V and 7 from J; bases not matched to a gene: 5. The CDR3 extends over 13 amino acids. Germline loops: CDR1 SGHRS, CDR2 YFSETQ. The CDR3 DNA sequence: TGCGCCAGCAGCTCGGCAGGGGGCTTTGAAGCTTTCTTT. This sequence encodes CASSSAGGFEAFF. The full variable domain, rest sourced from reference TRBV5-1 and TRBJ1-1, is KAGVTQTPRYLIKTRGQQVTLSCSPISGHRSVSWYQQTPGQGLQFLFEYFSETQRNKGNFPGRFSGRQFSNSRSEMNVSTLELGDSALYLCASSSAGGFEAFFGQGTRLTVV.

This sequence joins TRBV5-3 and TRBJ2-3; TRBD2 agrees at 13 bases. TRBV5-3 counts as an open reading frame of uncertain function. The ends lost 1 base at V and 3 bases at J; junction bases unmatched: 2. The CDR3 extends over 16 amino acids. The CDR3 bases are TGTGCCAGAAGCTTGTGGACTAGCGGGGGAACAGATACGCAGTATTTT. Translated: CARSLWTSGGTDTQYF.

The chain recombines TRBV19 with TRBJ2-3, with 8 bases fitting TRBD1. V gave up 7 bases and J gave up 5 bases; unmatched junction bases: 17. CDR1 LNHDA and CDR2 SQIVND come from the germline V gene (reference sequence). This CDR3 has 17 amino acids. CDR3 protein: CASTLSATGARRDTQYF. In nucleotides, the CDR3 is TGTGCCAGTACCCTTTCCGCGACAGGGGCTAGAAGAGATACGCAGTATTTT.

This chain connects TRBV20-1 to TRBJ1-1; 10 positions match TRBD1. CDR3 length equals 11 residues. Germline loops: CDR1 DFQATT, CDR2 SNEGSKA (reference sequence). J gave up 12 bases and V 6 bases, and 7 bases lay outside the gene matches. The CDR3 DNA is TGCAGTGCCTCTGACAGGGGGCGAACTTTCTTT. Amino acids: CSASDRGRTFF.

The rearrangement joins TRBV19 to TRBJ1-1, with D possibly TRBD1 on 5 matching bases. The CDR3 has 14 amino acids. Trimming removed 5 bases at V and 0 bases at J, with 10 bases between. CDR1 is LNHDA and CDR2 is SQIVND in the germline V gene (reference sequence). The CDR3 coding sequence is TGTGCCAGTAGTTTCGGCAGGGTGAACACTGAAGCTTTCTTT. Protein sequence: CASSFGRVNTEAFF.

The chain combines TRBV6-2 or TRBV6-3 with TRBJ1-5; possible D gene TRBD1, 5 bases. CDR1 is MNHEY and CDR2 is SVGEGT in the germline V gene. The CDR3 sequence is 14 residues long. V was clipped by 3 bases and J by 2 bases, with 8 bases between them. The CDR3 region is CASSYGGGNQPQHF. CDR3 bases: TGTGCCAGCAGTTATGGGGGGGGCAATCAGCCCCAGCATTTT.

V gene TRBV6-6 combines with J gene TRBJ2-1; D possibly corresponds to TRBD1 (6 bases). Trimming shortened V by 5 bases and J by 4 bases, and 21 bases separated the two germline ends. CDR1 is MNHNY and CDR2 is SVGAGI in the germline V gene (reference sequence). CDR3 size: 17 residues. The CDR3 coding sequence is TGTGCCAGCAGTCCGTGGGGTGGGGGCCCCCTTTACAATGAGCAGTTCTTC. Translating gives CASSPWGGGPLYNEQFF.

The DNA for the CDR3 is TGTGCCAGCAGTACCGGGACAGGGTTCGGTCATTACGAGCAGTACTTC. Its translation is CASSTGTGFGHYEQYF. This chain uses TRBV6-2 or TRBV6-3 with TRBJ2-7; 9 nucleotides match TRBD1. The junction had 12 bases not matched to a gene; V was cut back by 5 bases and J by 4 bases. The CDR3 has 16 amino acids. The germline V gene has CDR1 MNHEY and CDR2 SVGEGT.

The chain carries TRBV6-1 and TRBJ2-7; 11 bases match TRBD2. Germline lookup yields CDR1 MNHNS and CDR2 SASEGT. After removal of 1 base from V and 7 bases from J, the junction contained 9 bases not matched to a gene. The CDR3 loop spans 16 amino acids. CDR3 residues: CASSEGVLAGASEQYF. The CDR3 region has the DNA TGTGCCAGCAGTGAAGGGGTACTAGCGGGAGCTAGTGAGCAGTACTTC.

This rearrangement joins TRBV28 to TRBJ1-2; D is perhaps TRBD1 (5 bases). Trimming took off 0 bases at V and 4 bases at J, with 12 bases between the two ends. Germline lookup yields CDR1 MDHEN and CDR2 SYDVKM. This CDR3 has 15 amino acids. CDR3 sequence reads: CASSLWEGLGYGYTF. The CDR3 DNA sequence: TGTGCCAGCAGTTTATGGGAGGGGTTGGGCTATGGCTACACCTTC.

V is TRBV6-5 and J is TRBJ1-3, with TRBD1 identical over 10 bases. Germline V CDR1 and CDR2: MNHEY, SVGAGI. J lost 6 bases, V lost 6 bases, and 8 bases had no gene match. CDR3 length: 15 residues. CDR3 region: CASRLTGGVENTIYF. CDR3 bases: TGTGCCAGCAGGCTGACAGGGGGCGTCGAAAACACCATATATTTT.

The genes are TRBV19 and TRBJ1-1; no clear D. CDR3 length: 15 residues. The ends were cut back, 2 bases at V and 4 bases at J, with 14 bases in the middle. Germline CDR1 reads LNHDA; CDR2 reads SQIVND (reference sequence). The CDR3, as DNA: TGTGCCAGTAGTATATCCGCCCCCGGGATCACTGAAGCTTTCTTT. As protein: CASSISAPGITEAFF.

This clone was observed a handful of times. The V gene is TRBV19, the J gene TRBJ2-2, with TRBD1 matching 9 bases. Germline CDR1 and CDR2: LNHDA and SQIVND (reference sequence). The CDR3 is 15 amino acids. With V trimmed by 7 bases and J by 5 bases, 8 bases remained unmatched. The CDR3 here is CASTLQGAYTGELFF. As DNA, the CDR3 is TGTGCCAGTACCTTACAGGGGGCTTATACCGGGGAGCTGTTTTTT.

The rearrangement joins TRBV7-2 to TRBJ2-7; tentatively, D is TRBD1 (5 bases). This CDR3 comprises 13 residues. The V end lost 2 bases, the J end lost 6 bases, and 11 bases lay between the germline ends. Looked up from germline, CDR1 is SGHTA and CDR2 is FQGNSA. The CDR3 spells CASSLQGFVEQYF. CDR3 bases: TGTGCCAGCAGCTTACAGGGTTTTGTCGAGCAGTACTTC.

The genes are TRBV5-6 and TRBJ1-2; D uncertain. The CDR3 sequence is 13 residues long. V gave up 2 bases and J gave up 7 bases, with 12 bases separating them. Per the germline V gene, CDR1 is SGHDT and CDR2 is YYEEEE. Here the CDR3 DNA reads TGTGCCAGCAGCTTCTTGCAGGATGGTGGCTACACCTTC. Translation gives CASSFLQDGGYTF.

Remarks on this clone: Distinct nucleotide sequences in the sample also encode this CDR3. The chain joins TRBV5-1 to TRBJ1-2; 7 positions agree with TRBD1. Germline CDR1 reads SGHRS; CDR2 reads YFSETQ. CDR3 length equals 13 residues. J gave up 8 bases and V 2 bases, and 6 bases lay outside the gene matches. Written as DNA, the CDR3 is TGCGCCAGCAGCTTTACAGGGGAATACGGCTACACCTTC. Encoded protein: CASSFTGEYGYTF.

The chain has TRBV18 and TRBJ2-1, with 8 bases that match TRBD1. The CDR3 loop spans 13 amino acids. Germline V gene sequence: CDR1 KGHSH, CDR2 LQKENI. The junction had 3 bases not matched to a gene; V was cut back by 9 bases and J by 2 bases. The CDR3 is CARPGQAYNEQFF. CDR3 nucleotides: TGTGCCAGGCCGGGACAGGCCTACAATGAGCAGTTCTTC.